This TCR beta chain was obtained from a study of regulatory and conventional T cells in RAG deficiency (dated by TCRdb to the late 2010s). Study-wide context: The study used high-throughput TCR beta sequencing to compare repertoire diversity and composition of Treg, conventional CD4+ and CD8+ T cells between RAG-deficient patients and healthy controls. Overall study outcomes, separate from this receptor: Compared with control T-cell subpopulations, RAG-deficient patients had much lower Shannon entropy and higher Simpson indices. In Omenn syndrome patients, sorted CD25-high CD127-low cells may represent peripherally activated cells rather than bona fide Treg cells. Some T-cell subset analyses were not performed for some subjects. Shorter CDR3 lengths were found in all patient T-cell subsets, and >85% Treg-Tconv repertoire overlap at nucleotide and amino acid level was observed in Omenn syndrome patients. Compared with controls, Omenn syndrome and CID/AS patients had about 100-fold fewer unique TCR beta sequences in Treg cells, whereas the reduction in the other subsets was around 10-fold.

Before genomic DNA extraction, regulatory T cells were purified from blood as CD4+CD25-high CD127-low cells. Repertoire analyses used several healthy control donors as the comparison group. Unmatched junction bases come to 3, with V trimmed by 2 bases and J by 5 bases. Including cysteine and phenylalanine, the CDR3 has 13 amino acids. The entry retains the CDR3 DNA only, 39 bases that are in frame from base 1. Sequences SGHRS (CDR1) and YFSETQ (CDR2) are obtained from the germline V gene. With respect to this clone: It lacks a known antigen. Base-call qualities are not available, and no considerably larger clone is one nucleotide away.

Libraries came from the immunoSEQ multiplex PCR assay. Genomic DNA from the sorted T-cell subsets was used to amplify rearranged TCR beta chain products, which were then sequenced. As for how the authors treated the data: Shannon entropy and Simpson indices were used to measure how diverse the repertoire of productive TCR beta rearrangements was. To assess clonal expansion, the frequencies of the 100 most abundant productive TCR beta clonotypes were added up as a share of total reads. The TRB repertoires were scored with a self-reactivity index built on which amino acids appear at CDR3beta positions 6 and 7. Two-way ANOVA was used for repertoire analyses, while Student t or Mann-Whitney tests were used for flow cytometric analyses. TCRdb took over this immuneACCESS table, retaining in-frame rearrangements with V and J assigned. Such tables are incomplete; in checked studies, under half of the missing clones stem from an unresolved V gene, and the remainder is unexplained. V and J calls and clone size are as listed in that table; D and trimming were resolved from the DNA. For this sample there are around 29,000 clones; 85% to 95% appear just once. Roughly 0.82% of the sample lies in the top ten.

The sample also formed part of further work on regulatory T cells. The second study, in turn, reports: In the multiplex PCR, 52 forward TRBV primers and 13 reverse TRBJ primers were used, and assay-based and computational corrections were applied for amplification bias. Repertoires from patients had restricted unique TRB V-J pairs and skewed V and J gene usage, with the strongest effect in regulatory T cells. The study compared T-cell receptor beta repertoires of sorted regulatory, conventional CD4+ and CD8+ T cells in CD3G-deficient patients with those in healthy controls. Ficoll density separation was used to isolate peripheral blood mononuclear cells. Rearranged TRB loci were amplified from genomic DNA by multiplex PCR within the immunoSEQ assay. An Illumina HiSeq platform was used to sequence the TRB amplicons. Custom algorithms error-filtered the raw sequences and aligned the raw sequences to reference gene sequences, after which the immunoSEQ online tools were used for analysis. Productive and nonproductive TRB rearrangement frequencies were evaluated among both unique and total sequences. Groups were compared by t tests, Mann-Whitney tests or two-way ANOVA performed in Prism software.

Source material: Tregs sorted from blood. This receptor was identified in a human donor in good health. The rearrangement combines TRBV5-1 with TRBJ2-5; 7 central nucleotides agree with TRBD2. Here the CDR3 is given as CASSLSLAETQYF. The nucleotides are TGCGCCAGCAGCTTATCACTAGCGGAGACCCAGTACTTC.